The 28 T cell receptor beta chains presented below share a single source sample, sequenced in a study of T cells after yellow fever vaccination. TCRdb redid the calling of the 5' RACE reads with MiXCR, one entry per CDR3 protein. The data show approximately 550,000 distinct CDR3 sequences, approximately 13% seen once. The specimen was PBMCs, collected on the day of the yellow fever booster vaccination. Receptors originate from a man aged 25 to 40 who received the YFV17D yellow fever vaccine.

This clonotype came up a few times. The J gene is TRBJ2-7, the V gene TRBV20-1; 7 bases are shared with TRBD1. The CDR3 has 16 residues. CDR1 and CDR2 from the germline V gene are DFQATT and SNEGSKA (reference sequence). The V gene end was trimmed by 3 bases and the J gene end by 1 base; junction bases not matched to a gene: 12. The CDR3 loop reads CSASLFGTAPSYEQYF. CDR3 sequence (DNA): TGCAGTGCTAGTTTATTCGGGACAGCTCCTTCCTACGAGCAGTACTTC.

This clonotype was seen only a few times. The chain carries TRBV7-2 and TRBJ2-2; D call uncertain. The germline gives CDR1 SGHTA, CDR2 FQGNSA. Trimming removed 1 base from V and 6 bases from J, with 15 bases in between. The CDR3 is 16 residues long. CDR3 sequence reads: CASSLVQRSVAGELFF. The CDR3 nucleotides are TGTGCCAGCAGCTTAGTACAGCGATCAGTCGCCGGGGAGCTGTTTTTT.

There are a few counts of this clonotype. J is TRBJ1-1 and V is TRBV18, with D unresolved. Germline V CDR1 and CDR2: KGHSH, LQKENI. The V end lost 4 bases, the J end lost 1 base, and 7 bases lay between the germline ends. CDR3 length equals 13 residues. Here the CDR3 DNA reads TGTGCCAGCTCACGAGACAAGAACACTGAAGCTTTCTTT. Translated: CASSRDKNTEAFF.

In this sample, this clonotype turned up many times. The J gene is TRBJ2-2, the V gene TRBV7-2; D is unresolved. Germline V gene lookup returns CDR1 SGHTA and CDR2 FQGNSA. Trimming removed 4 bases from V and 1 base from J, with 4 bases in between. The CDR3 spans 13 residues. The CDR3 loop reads CASSSRNTGELFF. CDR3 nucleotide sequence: TGTGCCAGCAGCTCCCGGAACACCGGGGAGCTGTTTTTT.

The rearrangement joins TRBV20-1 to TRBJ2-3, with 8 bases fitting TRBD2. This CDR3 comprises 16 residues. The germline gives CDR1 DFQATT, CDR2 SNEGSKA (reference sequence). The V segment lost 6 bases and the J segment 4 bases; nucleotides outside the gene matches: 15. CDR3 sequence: CSASRGTSLSSDTQYF. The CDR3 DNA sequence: TGCAGTGCGAGTCGTGGGACTAGTCTAAGCTCAGATACGCAGTATTTT.

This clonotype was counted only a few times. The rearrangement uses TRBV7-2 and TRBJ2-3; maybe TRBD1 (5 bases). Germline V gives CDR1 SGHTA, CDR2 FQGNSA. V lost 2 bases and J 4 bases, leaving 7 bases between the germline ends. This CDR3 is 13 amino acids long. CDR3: CASSLMTADTQYF. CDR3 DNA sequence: TGTGCCAGCAGCTTAATGACAGCAGATACGCAGTATTTT.

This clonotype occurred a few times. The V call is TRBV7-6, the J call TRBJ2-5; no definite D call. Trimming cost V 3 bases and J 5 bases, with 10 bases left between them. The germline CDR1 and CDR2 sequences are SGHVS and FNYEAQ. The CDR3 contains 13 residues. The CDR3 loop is CASSFGLSETQYF. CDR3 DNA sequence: TGTGCCAGCAGCTTTGGGTTGTCTGAGACCCAGTACTTC.

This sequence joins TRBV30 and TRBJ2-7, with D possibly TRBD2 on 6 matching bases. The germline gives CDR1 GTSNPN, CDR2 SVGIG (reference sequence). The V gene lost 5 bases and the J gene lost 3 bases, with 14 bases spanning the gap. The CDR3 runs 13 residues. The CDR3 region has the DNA TGTGCCTGGGGGCGGGGTATGCTCTACGAGCAGTACTTC. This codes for CAWGRGMLYEQYF.

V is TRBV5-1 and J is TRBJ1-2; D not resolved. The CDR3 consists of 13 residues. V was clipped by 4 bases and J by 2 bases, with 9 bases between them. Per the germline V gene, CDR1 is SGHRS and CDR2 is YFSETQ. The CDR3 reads CASSLGPNYGYTF. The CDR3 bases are TGCGCCAGCAGCCTTGGACCAAACTATGGCTACACCTTC.

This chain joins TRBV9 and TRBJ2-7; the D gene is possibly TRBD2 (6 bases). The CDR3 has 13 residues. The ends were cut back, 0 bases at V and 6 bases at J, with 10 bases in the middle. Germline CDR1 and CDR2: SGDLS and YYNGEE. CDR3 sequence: CASSVGASAEQYF. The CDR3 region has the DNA TGTGCCAGCAGCGTAGGAGCTAGCGCCGAGCAGTACTTC.

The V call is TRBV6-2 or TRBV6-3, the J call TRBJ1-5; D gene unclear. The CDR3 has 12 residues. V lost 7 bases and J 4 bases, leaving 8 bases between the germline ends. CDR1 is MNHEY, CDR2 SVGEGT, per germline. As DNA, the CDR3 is TGTGCCAGCAAGACGGTGAATCAGCCCCAGCATTTT. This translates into CASKTVNQPQHF.

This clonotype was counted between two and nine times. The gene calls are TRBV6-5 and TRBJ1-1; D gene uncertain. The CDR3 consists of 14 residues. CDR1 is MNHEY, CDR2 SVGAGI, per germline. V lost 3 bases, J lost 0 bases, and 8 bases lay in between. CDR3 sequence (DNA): TGTGCCAGCAGTTATGCAGACATGAACACTGAAGCTTTCTTT. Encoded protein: CASSYADMNTEAFF.

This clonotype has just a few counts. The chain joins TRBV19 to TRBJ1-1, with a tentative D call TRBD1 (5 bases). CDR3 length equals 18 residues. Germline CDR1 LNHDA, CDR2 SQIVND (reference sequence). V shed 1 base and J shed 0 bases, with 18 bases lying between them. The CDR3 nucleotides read TGTGCCAGTAGTATAGGACAGCCGTCGTGGGTCATGAACACTGAAGCTTTCTTT. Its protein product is CASSIGQPSWVMNTEAFF. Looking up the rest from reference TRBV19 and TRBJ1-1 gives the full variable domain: DGGITQSPKYLFRKEGQNVTLSCEQNLNHDAMYWYRQDPGQGLRLIYYSQIVNDFQKGDIAEGYSVSREKKESFPLTVTSAQKNPTAFYLCASSIGQPSWVMNTEAFFGQGTRLTVV.

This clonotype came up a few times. The CDR3 bases are TGCAGTGCTAGAGCGTGGACTAGCGGGACCCAAGAGACCCAGTACTTC. It codes for CSARAWTSGTQETQYF. The chain recombines TRBV20-1 with TRBJ2-5, with 12 nucleotides matching TRBD2. V shed 1 base and J 1 base; nucleotides not matched to a gene: 4. CDR1 and CDR2 from the germline V gene are DFQATT and SNEGSKA (reference sequence). The CDR3 has 16 amino acids.

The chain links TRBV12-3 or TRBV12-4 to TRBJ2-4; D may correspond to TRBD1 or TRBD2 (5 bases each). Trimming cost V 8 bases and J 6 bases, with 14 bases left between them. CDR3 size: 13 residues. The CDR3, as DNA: TGTGCCAGCGGGGCTCTCGAGGGAAACATTCAGTACTTC. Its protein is CASGALEGNIQYF.

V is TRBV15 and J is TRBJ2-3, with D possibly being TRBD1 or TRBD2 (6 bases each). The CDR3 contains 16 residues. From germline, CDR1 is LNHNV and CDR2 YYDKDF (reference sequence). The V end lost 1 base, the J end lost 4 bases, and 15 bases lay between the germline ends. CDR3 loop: CATSRGGRRGPDTQYF. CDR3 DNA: TGTGCCACCAGCAGAGGGGGGCGACGGGGGCCAGATACGCAGTATTTT. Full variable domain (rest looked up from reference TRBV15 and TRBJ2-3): DAMVIQNPRYQVTQFGKPVTLSCSQTLNHNVMYWYQQKSSQAPKLLFHYYDKDFNNEADTPDNFQSRRPNTSFCFLDIRSPGLGDTAMYLCATSRGGRRGPDTQYFGPGTRLTVL.

As DNA, the CDR3 is TGTGCCAGCAGCACCTCCCTAGCGGGAGAGACAGATACGCAGTATTTT. Its translation: CASSTSLAGETDTQYF. V gene TRBV5-4 combines with J gene TRBJ2-3, with 10 positions matching TRBD2. CDR3 length: 16 residues. The V gene end was trimmed by 4 bases and the J gene end by 3 bases; junction bases not matched to a gene: 8. Germline V gene data show CDR1 as SGHNT and CDR2 as YYREEE (reference sequence).

In DNA form, the CDR3 reads TGTGCCAGCAGCCTACATGCCGCGGGAGGGAGTTACGAGCAGTACTTC. Translating it yields CASSLHAAGGSYEQYF. This rearrangement joins TRBV7-2 to TRBJ2-7, with 9 bases fitting TRBD2. J lost 4 bases, V lost 5 bases, and 12 bases had no gene match. This CDR3 spans 16 amino acids. In germline, CDR1 is SGHTA, CDR2 FQGNSA.

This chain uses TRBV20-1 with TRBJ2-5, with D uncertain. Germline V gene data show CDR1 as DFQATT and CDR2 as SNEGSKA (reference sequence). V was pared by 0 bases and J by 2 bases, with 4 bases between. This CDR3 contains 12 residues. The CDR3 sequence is CSARELQETQYF. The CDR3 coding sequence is TGCAGTGCTAGAGAATTACAAGAGACCCAGTACTTC.

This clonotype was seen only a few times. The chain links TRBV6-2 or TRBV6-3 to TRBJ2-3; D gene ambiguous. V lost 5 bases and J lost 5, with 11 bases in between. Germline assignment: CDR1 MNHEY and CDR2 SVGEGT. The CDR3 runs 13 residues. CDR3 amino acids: CASSAFRRDTQYF. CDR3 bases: TGTGCCAGCAGTGCGTTTCGGAGAGATACGCAGTATTTT.

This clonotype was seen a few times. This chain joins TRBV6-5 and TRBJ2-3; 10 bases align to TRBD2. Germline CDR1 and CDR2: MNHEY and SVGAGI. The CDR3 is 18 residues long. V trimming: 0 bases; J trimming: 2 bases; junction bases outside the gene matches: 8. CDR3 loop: CASSYSIRLAGDTDTQYF. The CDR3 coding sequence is TGTGCCAGCAGTTACTCGATCAGGCTAGCGGGAGACACAGATACGCAGTATTTT.

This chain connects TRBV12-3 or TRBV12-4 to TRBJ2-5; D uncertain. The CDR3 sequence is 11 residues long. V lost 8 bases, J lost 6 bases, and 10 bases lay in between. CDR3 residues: CASGSGQTQYF. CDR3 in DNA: TGTGCCAGCGGGTCAGGTCAGACCCAGTACTTC.

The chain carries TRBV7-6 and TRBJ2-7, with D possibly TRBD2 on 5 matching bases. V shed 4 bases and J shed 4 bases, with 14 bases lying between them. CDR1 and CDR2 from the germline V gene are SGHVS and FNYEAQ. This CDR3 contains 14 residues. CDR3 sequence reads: CASSSRAGKYEQYF. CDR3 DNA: TGTGCCAGCAGCTCCCGGGCGGGTAAATACGAGCAGTACTTC.

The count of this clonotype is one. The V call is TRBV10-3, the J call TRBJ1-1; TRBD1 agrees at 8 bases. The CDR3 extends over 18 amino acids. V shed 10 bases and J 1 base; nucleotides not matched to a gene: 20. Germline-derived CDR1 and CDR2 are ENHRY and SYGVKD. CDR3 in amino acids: CATRLKQGASGKNTEAFF. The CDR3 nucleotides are TGTGCCACCCGGTTAAAGCAGGGGGCGAGTGGGAAGAACACTGAAGCTTTCTTT.

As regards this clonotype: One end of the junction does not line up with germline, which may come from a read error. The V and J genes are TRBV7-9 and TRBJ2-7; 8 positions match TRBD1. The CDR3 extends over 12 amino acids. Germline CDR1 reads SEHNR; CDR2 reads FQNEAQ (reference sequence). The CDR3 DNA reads TGTGCCAGCAGCTTAGCCCGGACAGGGATTCACTTC. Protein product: CASSLARTGIHF.

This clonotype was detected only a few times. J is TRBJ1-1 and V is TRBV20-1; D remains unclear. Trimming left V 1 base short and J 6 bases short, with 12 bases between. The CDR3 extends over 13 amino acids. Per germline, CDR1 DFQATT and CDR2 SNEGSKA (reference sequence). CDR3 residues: CSARAKIMAEAFF. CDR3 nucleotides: TGCAGTGCTAGAGCAAAGATTATGGCTGAAGCTTTCTTT.

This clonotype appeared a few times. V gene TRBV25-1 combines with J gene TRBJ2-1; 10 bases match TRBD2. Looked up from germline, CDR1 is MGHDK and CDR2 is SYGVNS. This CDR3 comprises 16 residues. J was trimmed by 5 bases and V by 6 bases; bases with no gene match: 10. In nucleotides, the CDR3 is TGTGCCAGCAGGGACCAAGCGGGAGGGATAAACAATGAGCAGTTCTTC. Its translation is CASRDQAGGINNEQFF.

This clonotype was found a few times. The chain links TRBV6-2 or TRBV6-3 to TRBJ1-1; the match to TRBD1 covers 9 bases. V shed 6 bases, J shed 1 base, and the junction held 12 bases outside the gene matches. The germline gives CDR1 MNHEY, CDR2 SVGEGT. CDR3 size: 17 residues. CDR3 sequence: CASRKITRDRANTEAFF. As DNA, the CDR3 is TGTGCCAGCAGAAAAATAACTCGGGACAGGGCGAACACTGAAGCTTTCTTT.